This T cell receptor (beta chain) stems from a study of molecular identifiers for immune sequencing clone quantification. About the research overall: Replicates involved a five-way split of RNA from approximately 20,000 or 100,000 naive CD8 cells, with sequencing of four. Study outcomes and limitations: Highly expanded clone sizes could be underestimated through barcode sharing by identical TCR molecules.

Germline V gives CDR1 LNHDA, CDR2 SQIVND (reference sequence). Deletions cut 3 bases from V and 7 bases from J, with 10 bases between. CDR3 length: 13 residues. Comment on this clonotype: Its target is unknown.

TCRdb ran MiXCR on the PCR reads and lists one entry per CDR3 protein. This table holds under 600,000 distinct CDR3 sequences, under 30% found once. The chain is built from TRBV19 and TRBJ1-5, with unresolved D. This clonotype originated in a human donor in good health. Some libraries in this study had Jurkat cell RNA spiked in. What was sequenced was naive CD8+ T cells from blood, with Jurkat cell RNA spiked in. The subset: FACS-sorted CD8+CD4-CCR7+CD45RA+ naive T cells. In DNA form, the CDR3 reads TGTGCCAGTAGTATGTTCAGTAGGCAGCCCCAGCATTTT. Its translation is CASSMFSRQPQHF. The full variable domain, rest sourced from reference TRBV19 and TRBJ1-5, is DGGITQSPKYLFRKEGQNVTLSCEQNLNHDAMYWYRQDPGQGLRLIYYSQIVNDFQKGDIAEGYSVSREKKESFPLTVTSAQKNPTAFYLCASSMFSRQPQHFGDGTRLSIL.